This T cell receptor beta chain was found in a study of beta chain features in type 1 diabetes. The CDR3 has 16 amino acids. Trimming cost V 5 bases and J 0 bases; bases outside gene matches: 8. CDR1 and CDR2 from the germline V gene are SGHTA and FQGNSA. The entirety of the isolated RNA underwent reverse transcription, so expressed TCRB transcripts were sequenced. Measured with immunoSEQ multiplex PCR; TCRdb has only the in-frame clones, and not every one. The sample consists of about 700,000 clones, around 15% of them appearing once. Concerning this clone: Its matching antigen is unknown.

Overall study findings and caveats: In every one of the four CD4+ subsets, TCRB CDR3s were moderately but significantly shorter in Type 1 diabetes patients.

V is TRBV7-2 and J is TRBJ1-1; 8 nucleotides agree with TRBD1. The sample was naive CD4+ T cells from blood. The TCR comes from a man younger than 35 with type 1 diabetes. DNA of the CDR3: TGTGCCAGCAGCCCCGGACAGGGTGTCATGAACACTGAAGCTTTCTTT. This gives the protein CASSPGQGVMNTEAFF.